This T cell receptor (beta chain) is drawn from a study of early stage breast cancer tumors (dated by TCRdb to 2015 to 2018). General notes on the study: Of the roughly 17 invasive breast tumors, eleven to twelve were found to be estrogen receptor-positive, progesterone receptor-positive and HER2-negative. Most of the 12 ER+/PR+/HER2- tumors were invasive ductal carcinomas, while the other four were invasive lobular carcinomas. On average, each sample got about 10-fold read coverage. Across all samples, 2 million to 3 million templates representing roughly 1 million unique clonotypes were detected.

The study profiled bulk TCR beta-chain repertoires in matched peripheral blood, tumor and adjacent normal breast tissue taken from roughly 17 patients with early-stage breast cancer. Before surgery, about 4.5-10 mL of whole blood was collected into EDTA tubes and then processed within 2 hours. Peripheral blood mononuclear cells were isolated by Ficoll-Paque centrifugation in SepMate-50 tubes. PBMCs were cryopreserved in aliquots of 2 to 4 million cells in around 90% FBS with approximately 10% DMSO and kept in liquid nitrogen. Genomic DNA was extracted with the Qiagen AllPrep DNA/RNA Mini kit. Inclusive of the bounding cysteine and phenylalanine, the CDR3 is 16 residues long. Only the CDR3 part of the read is kept: 48 bases, read in frame from the first base. CDR1 PRHDT and CDR2 FYEKMQ are derived from the germline V gene (reference sequence). V lost 0 bases and J lost 6 bases, and the count of bases not matched to a germline gene is 9.

Broad study findings and their caveats: Tumors showed about 2.5-fold higher T cell density and higher clonality than adjacent normal breast tissue. The small cohort size prevented analysis by tumor subtype. Chain pairing and functional markers such as CD4, CD8 and FOXP3 were missed by bulk genomic DNA sequencing of unsorted cells. Enriched TCRB sequences shared across patients were mostly commonly generated sequences, unlikely to play an important role in the tumor microenvironment. Repertoires from blood resembled normal breast more closely than tumor, and using blood as a reference for each tissue separated tumor from normal in most of the 16 patients.

A word on this clone: Its antigen target is currently unknown. No base-level quality is on record; no much larger clone is a single base apart.

Each sample was amplified in two independent genomic DNA replicates, using about 0.52 ug for blood and roughly 1.5 ug for tumor or normal breast. Following the manufacturer's instructions, the ImmunoSeq Intro kit was used to carry out TCRB sequencing on genomic DNA. Multiplex PCR was run for 31 cycles using proprietary primers and spike-in control sequences for absolute quantification. Single-end 150-bp reads were used to sequence an 87-bp fragment covering the CDR3 and the flanking V and J genes. Each lane of an Illumina MiSeq running version 3.0 chemistry carried seven multiplexed samples, with two replicates apiece. From the authors' description of their analysis: The vendor's proprietary pipeline handled the raw data processing, merging both replicates into a single result for each sample. Clonotypes were defined as productive rearrangements sharing the V-gene family, CDR3 amino acid sequence and J-gene segment. Clonality was calculated as 1 minus the normalized Shannon entropy (Pielou evenness) of TCRB abundances. T cell density was estimated by dividing total templates by the number of input cells inferred from the DNA input amount. Recon, run with its default parameters, was used to estimate overall repertoire diversity and clonality. A clonotype counted as tumor-enriched if its abundance in tumor exceeded 0.1% and was at least 32-fold higher than its abundance in normal breast. In TCRdb, the immuneACCESS table is reduced to in-frame sequences with V and J assigned. These tables do not hold every clone; where another copy was compared, an unresolved V gene accounts for under half, and the others remain unexplained. V and J calls and clone size come straight from that table; D and trimming were deduced from the DNA. In this sample the table shows tens of thousands of clones, around 70% of which occur a single time. Clones ranked in the top ten supply more than 5.5% of the sample.

Source material: blood. The TCR was taken from a person in their fifties or sixties with breast cancer. Rearrangement joined TRBV13 to TRBJ2-5, and 8 junctional nucleotides match TRBD1. Here the CDR3 is given as CASSLGGRGPLQTQYF. In nucleotides, the sequence is TGTGCCAGCAGCTTAGGGGGCAGGGGGCCTTTACAGACCCAGTACTTC.